This T cell receptor (beta chain) originates from a study of identical twins. No donor was unhealthy or non-Caucasian. Study-level points and caveats: There was an excess of low generation probability in the out-of-frame alpha sequences that twins shared. Out-of-frame TCR alpha sharing observed in monozygotic twins exceeded model estimates.

cDNA carried unique molecular identifiers, and a universal primer site was added by template switching. TCRdb used MiXCR to reprocess the 5' RACE reads, holding one entry per CDR3 protein. Seen here are a few hundred thousand distinct CDR3 sequences, roughly an eighth observed once, and the top ten hold approximately 1%. With regard to this clonotype: What it binds is unknown.

These records were also assigned to another study, of yellow fever vaccine responses in identical twins.

The sequencing sample was made of CD4+ T cells sorted from blood. The sequence was collected from a woman aged 18-29 years in good health.

CDR3 loop: CASTIRGGNSPLHF. In DNA form, the CDR3 reads TGTGCCAGCACCATACGGGGGGGTAATTCACCCCTCCACTTT. The genes are TRBV6-1 and TRBJ1-6, with a tentative D call TRBD1 (5 bases). Germline V gives CDR1 MNHNS, CDR2 SASEGT. Between the trimmed V and J ends, which lost 7 bases and 6 bases, there was a span of 13 bases. This CDR3 has 14 residues.